This T cell receptor (beta chain) was identified during a study of T-cell reconstitution after alpha-beta-depleted transplantation in children (dated by TCRdb to 2016 to 2018). Regarding the complete study: T-cell immune reconstitution after TCRalphabeta/CD19-depleted allogeneic hematopoietic cell transplantation in children was quantitatively tracked in the study by means of TCR repertoire profiling.

The library came from PCR. The instrument given in TCRdb is Illumina HiSeq 2500. TCR library preparation used molecular barcoding, with unique molecular identifiers applied to normalize quantification of the TCRbeta repertoire. Using fastp at Q25 and MiXCR, TCRdb reprocessed the public reads and kept productive beta chains. Here each entry gathers all rows of one CDR3 protein and keeps the most common genes and DNA. Present in this sample are 250,000 to 350,000 distinct CDR3 sequences, 9.9% of which were seen just once. Of the sample, roughly 9.1% is held by the ten largest clones. For this clonotype: Its antigen has not been determined. No quality values exist for individual bases; no much larger clone is one base distant.

In the germline V gene, CDR1 corresponds to SQVTM and CDR2 to ANQGSEA. From the cysteine through the phenylalanine, the CDR3 covers 10 amino acids. The kept DNA is CDR3 alone, 30 bases in frame from the first base. The junction carries 4 bases between V and J, which are trimmed by 3 bases and 8 bases respectively. The sample in question was PBMCs from the stem cell graft donor, obtained from the stem cell graft. The TCR originated in a human donor who donated a stem cell graft to a child with SCID. The chain is encoded by TRBV29-1 joined to TRBJ2-2; the D gene is not confidently resolved. Here is the DNA: TGCAGCGTTGAGGTTGGGGAGCTGTTTTTT. The encoded protein is CSVEVGELFF.